The rows below give T cell receptor beta chains drawn from one sample of a study of human T cells and chemical hapten exposure. TCRdb reprocessed the RACE reads via MiXCR and lists one record per CDR3 protein. Of around 250,000 distinct CDR3 sequences detected, 8.6% appear once; the ten largest clones hold 2% to 2.5%. The sample was whole blood, taken in connection with sensitization to the hapten diphenylcyclopropenone (DPC). The receptors come from a woman between 40 and 55 years old with alopecia areata. Some clones in this sample may be carry-over from other donors' samples. CDR3s include the opening cysteine and the closing phenylalanine or tryptophan. D genes are given only for firm matches. Size values are once, few and many counts, or a class for expanded clones, and some rows have none.

TGTGCCAGCAGTTACTGGCAGTCCCTGAGCACCGGGGAGCTGTTTTTT	CASSYWQSLSTGELFF	.	.	TRBV6-5	TRBJ2-2
TGTGCCAGCAGCTTAGGGACAGGGGGAGAGACCCAGTACTTC	CASSLGTGGETQYF	many	TRBD1	TRBV7-2	TRBJ2-5
TGTGCCAGCCCCGGGGGAAGGGGGGCCAACGTCCTGACTTTC	CASPGGRGANVLTF	few	.	TRBV5-4	TRBJ2-6
TGTGCCAGCGAAGTAGCGGTTCGAGGGGATACGCAGTATTTT	CASEVAVRGDTQYF	few	.	TRBV7-2	TRBJ2-3
TGCGCCAGCAGCCAAGATTTAATCTCGGTCACCACAGATACGCAGTATTTT	CASSQDLISVTTDTQYF	.	.	TRBV4-3	TRBJ2-3
TGTGCCAGCGCAAAACAGACAGGGGGAGACAATGAGCAGTTCTTC	CASAKQTGGDNEQFF	few	TRBD1	TRBV28	TRBJ2-1
TGTGCCAGCAGCTCGGGGGCGCGGGACACAGATACGCAGTATTTT	CASSSGARDTDTQYF	.	.	TRBV6-2/TRBV6-3	TRBJ2-3
TGTGCCAGCTCACCTGGACTAGCGGGGCAGACCGGGGAGCTGTTTTTT	CASSPGLAGQTGELFF	few	TRBD2	TRBV18	TRBJ2-2
TGTGCCAGCAGGGTGGACAGGGGAAACTATGGCTACACCTTC	CASRVDRGNYGYTF	many	TRBD1	TRBV28	TRBJ1-2
TGCGCCAGCAGGCGGGGGAGGGAGCAGTACTTC	CASRRGREQYF	.	TRBD2	TRBV5-1	TRBJ2-7
TGCAGTGCTACCCGGGGACTAGGAAACTACGAGCAGTACTTC	CSATRGLGNYEQYF	few	TRBD2	TRBV20-1	TRBJ2-7
TGTGCCAGCGGGGGGGGCGTGGCCCAGTACTTC	CASGGGVAQYF	few	.	TRBV6-2/TRBV6-3	TRBJ2-5
TGTGCCACCAGCAGGGTGGAAAACTTTGGGCAGTACTTC	CATSRVENFGQYF	few	.	TRBV28	TRBJ2-7
TGTGCCAGCACCCGGACAGGGGGCTATGGCTACACCTTC	CASTRTGGYGYTF	few	TRBD1	TRBV6-2/TRBV6-3	TRBJ1-2
TGTGCCAGCAGTTCCCGTCGTCCGGGAGAGGCAGATACGCAGTATTTT	CASSSRRPGEADTQYF	.	.	TRBV28	TRBJ2-3
TGTGCCAGCAGCTTATCAGGGCAGGAGACCCAGTACTTC	CASSLSGQETQYF	many	.	TRBV5-1	TRBJ2-5
TGTGCCAGCAGCCCGAGTCCGGCCTACGAGCAGTACTTC	CASSPSPAYEQYF	few	.	TRBV7-9	TRBJ2-7
TGCGCCAGCAGCCAAGAAAGGGGGGACGGCCGTGGAGAGACCCAGTACTTC	CASSQERGDGRGETQYF	.	.	TRBV4-1	TRBJ2-5
TGCAGCGCTGACGTCGGCGGGAGCACTGAAGCTTTCTTT	CSADVGGSTEAFF	.	.	TRBV29-1	TRBJ1-1
TGCGCCAGCAGCCAGGAGACTAGCTGGACCTCGAGGGAGCAGTACTTC	CASSQETSWTSREQYF	.	TRBD2	TRBV4-3	TRBJ2-7
TGCAGTGCTAGATTCGGGATTGAGACCCAGTACTTC	CSARFGIETQYF	.	.	TRBV20-1	TRBJ2-5
TGTGCTAGTGGTTTGGGCGGAACTTATGGCTACACCTTC	CASGLGGTYGYTF	few	.	TRBV12-5	TRBJ1-2
TGTGCCAGCAGCCTATTGACTAGCGGGAGGCTCGAGCAGTACTTC	CASSLLTSGRLEQYF	.	TRBD2	TRBV7-2	TRBJ2-7
TGTGCCAGCGAAGACCGGGACTCCTACACAGATACGCAGTATTTT	CASEDRDSYTDTQYF	.	.	TRBV7-8	TRBJ2-3
TGTGCCAGCAGCCAAGGAATTCCAGGGCATAACTATGGCTACACCTTC	CASSQGIPGHNYGYTF	.	.	TRBV14	TRBJ1-2
TGTGCCAACCCCCCCACCAGCACAGATACGCAGTATTTT	CANPPTSTDTQYF	few	.	TRBV28	TRBJ2-3
TGTGCCAGCAGCTTTATGGGGGATACTGAAGCTTTCTTT	CASSFMGDTEAFF	many	.	TRBV7-9	TRBJ1-1
TGCAGCGTTGAAGATTTTAGTCAGTACAATGAGCAGTTCTTC	CSVEDFSQYNEQFF	few	.	TRBV29-1	TRBJ2-1
TGTGCCAGCAGAGGAGGGGTAGCTCAGCCCCAGCATTTT	CASRGGVAQPQHF	few	.	TRBV12-3/TRBV12-4	TRBJ1-5
TGTGCCAGTAGTATACCAGGAAGTGGCTACACCTTC	CASSIPGSGYTF	.	.	TRBV19	TRBJ1-2
TGTGCCAGCAGCAAGGGACCGACGAACACTGAAGCTTTCTTT	CASSKGPTNTEAFF	few	.	TRBV7-9	TRBJ1-1
TGTGCCACCAGTGATTCTGCGGGTCCAGGGGAGCAGTTCTTC	CATSDSAGPGEQFF	.	.	TRBV24-1	TRBJ2-1
TGTGCCAGCAGCTTAGCGGGGGGCCTCGTCAGCTCCTACAATGAGCAGTTCTTC	CASSLAGGLVSSYNEQFF	.	.	TRBV7-2	TRBJ2-1